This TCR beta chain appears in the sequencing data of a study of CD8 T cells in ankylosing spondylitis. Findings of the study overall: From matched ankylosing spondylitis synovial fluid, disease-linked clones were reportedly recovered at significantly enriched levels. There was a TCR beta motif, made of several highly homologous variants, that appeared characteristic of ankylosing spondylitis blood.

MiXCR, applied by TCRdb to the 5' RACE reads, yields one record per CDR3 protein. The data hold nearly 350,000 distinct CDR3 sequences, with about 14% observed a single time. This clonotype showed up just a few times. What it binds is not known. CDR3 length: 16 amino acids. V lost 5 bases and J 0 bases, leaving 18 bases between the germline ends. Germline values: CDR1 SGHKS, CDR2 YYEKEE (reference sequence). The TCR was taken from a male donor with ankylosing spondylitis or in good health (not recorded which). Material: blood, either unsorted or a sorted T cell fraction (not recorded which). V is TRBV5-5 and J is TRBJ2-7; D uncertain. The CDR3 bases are TGTGCCAGCAGTCATTTGTGGAGCACATTCTCCTACGAGCAGTACTTC. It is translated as CASSHLWSTFSYEQYF. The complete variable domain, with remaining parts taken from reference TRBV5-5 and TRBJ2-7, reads DAGVTQSPTHLIKTRGQQVTLRCSPISGHKSVSWYQQVLGQGPQFIFQYYEKEERGRGNFPDRFSARQFPNYSSELNVNALLLGDSALYLCASSHLWSTFSYEQYFGPGTRLTVT.